The 3 T cell receptor beta chains below come from one sample, sequenced in a study of blood T cell repertoires in COVID-19. Sequencing used immunoSEQ multiplex PCR; TCRdb keeps in-frame clones, though not all of them. The table has tens of thousands of clones, around 80% seen once. The sequenced sample consisted of peripheral blood. The receptors come from a man in his 70s with acute or convalescent COVID-19.

The chain joins TRBV6-6 to TRBJ2-2; 8 bases fit TRBD1. V lost 3 bases and J lost 7; bases outside the gene matches: 7. Germline V gene sequence: CDR1 MNHNY, CDR2 SVGAGI (reference sequence). The CDR3 extends over 15 amino acids. In nucleotides, the CDR3 is TGTGCCAGCAGTTATCACGACAGGGGTTTCGGGGAGCTGTTTTTT. Amino acids: CASSYHDRGFGELFF.

Only one count was recorded for this clone. The chain is built from TRBV19 and TRBJ1-3, with D possibly matching TRBD1 (5 bases). Looked up from germline, CDR1 is LNHDA and CDR2 is SQIVND (reference sequence). V was pared by 7 bases and J by 7 bases, with 14 bases between. This CDR3 is built from 13 residues. The DNA for the CDR3 is TGTGCCAGTAACTCGGACAAGTGGAACACCATATATTTT. As protein: CASNSDKWNTIYF. Together with reference TRBV19 and TRBJ1-3, the CDR3 gives the full variable domain: DGGITQSPKYLFRKEGQNVTLSCEQNLNHDAMYWYRQDPGQGLRLIYYSQIVNDFQKGDIAEGYSVSREKKESFPLTVTSAQKNPTAFYLCASNSDKWNTIYFGEGSWLTVV.

The chain is built from TRBV6-5 and TRBJ2-7; 7 bases line up with TRBD1. Germline CDR1 and CDR2: MNHEY and SVGAGI. V dropped 4 bases and J dropped 0; count of bases not matched to a gene: 3. CDR3 size: 14 residues. The CDR3 DNA reads TGTGCCAGCAGTTTGGACAGGTTCTCCTACGAGCAGTACTTC. This translates into CASSLDRFSYEQYF.